One and the same sample provided the 7 T cell receptor beta chains below, sequenced in a study of blood T cell repertoires in COVID-19. Profiled with immunoSEQ multiplex PCR; TCRdb holds only in-frame clones, not every one. The data contain roughly 160,000 clones, under 85% of them singletons. Sequenced input: PBMCs or T cells enriched from blood (not recorded which). These receptors came from a man aged 50-59 years who had recovered from COVID-19.

The chain couples TRBV18 to TRBJ1-1; D might be TRBD1 (5 bases). Germline CDR1 and CDR2: KGHSH and LQKENI. The V and J ends lost 8 bases and 1 base respectively, with 23 bases between them. CDR3 length equals 17 residues. The CDR3 is CASMEGPFSTGNTEAFF. CDR3 sequence (DNA): TGTGCCAGCATGGAGGGGCCTTTTTCGACCGGGAACACTGAAGCTTTCTTT.

The chain uses TRBV11-2 and TRBJ1-6; D is ambiguous. Germline V CDR1 and CDR2: SGHAT, FQNNGV. Trimming took off 7 bases at V and 5 bases at J, with 12 bases between the two ends. There are 14 residues in the CDR3. The CDR3 loop is CASKERPHNSPLHF. The CDR3 DNA is TGTGCCAGCAAGGAGAGGCCTCATAATTCACCCCTCCACTTT.

The gene calls are TRBV2 and TRBJ1-4, with D unresolved. This CDR3 comprises 13 residues. Germline CDR1 reads SNHLY; CDR2 reads FYNNEI. Trimming left V 4 bases short and J 5 bases short, with 8 bases between. CDR3: CASSGELNEKLFF. DNA for the CDR3: TGTGCCAGCAGTGGGGAGCTAAATGAAAAACTGTTTTTT.

This clone showed up just once. The V and J genes are TRBV14 and TRBJ1-1; a possible D gene is TRBD1 (5 bases). This CDR3 is built from 14 residues. Deletions cut 7 bases from V and 4 bases from J, with 16 bases between. The germline V gene encodes CDR1 SGHDN and CDR2 FVKESK. CDR3 amino acids: CASKQDPNFTEAFF. The CDR3 DNA sequence: TGTGCCAGCAAACAGGACCCCAATTTCACTGAAGCTTTCTTT.

The chain links TRBV5-5 to TRBJ2-7; D call uncertain. Between the trimmed V and J ends, which lost 0 bases and 9 bases, there was a span of 19 bases. The CDR3 is 15 amino acids. From germline, CDR1 is SGHKS and CDR2 YYEKEE (reference sequence). The CDR3 protein is CASSLEAGGLRWQYF. As DNA, the CDR3 is TGTGCCAGCAGCTTGGAGGCAGGTGGGCTTCGGTGGCAGTACTTC.

This clone appeared a few times. The genes are TRBV6-6 and TRBJ2-3; TRBD2 agrees at 10 bases. Unmatched junction bases numbered 15, after V lost 5 bases and J lost 4 bases. The CDR3 spans 18 residues. Germline V lookup: CDR1 MNHNY, CDR2 SVGAGI (reference sequence). In nucleotides, the CDR3 is TGTGCCAGCAGTCCACCCCCTCGTCGGCTAGCGGGGGCAGATACGCAGTATTTT. Encoded protein: CASSPPPRRLAGADTQYF.

The J gene is TRBJ1-1, the V gene TRBV30; 10 bases map to TRBD1. The length of the CDR3 is 15 residues. In germline, CDR1 is GTSNPN, CDR2 SVGIG (reference sequence). The V segment lost 7 bases and the J segment 1 base; nucleotides outside the gene matches: 9. CDR3 nucleotide sequence: TGTGCCTTGAAGGCGGACAGGGGGTGGAACACTGAAGCTTTCTTT. Its translation is CALKADRGWNTEAFF. The variable domain in full, with the rest retrieved from reference TRBV30 and TRBJ1-1, is SQTIHQWPATLVQPVGSPLSLECTVEGTSNPNLYWYRQAAGRGLQLLFYSVGIGQISSEVPQNLSASRPQDRQFILSSKKLLLSDSGFYLCALKADRGWNTEAFFGQGTRLTVV.